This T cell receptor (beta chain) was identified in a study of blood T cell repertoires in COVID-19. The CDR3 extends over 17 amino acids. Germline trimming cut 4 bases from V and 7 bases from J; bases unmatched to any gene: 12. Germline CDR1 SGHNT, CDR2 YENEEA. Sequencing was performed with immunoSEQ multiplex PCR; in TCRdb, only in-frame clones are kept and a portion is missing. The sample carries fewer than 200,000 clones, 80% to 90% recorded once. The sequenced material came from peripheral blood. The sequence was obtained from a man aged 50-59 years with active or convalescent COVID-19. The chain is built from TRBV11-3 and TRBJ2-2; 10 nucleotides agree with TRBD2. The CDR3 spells CASSSRETSGLFGELFF. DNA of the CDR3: TGTGCCAGCAGCTCAAGAGAGACTAGCGGGTTATTCGGGGAGCTGTTTTTT. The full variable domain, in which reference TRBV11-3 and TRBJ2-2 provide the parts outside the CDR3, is EAGVVQSPRYKIIEKKQPVAFWCNPISGHNTLYWYLQNLGQGPELLIRYENEEAVDDSQLPKDRFSAERLKGVDSTLKIQPAELGDSAVYLCASSSRETSGLFGELFFGEGSRLTVL.